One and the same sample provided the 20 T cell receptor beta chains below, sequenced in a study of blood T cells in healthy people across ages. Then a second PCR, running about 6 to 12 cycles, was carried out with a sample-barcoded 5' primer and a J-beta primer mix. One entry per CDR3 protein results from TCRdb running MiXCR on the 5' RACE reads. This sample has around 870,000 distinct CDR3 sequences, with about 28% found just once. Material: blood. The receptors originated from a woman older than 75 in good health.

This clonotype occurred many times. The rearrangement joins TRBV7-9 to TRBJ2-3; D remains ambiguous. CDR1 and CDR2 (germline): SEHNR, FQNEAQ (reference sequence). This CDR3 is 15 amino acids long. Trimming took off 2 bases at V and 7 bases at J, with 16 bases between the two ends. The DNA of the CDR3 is TGTGCCAGCAGCTTACCGACATCCGGTGAGCATACGCAGTATTTT. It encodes CASSLPTSGEHTQYF.

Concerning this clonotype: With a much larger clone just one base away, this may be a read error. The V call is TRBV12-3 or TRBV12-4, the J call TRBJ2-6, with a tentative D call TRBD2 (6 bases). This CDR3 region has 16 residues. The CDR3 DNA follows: TGTGCCAGCATTACAGCAGGGAGGACTGGGGCCAACGTCCGGACTTTC. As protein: CASITAGRTGANVRTF.

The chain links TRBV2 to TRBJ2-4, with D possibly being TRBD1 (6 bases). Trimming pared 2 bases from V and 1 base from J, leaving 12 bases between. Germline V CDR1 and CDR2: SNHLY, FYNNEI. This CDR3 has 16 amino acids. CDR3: CASSESQGSAKNIQYF. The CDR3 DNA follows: TGTGCCAGCAGTGAATCGCAGGGGAGTGCCAAAAACATTCAGTACTTC. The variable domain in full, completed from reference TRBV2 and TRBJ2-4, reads EPEVTQTPSHQVTQMGQEVILRCVPISNHLYFYWYRQILGQKVEFLVSFYNNEISEKSEIFDDQFSVERPDGSNFTLKIRSTKLEDSAMYFCASSESQGSAKNIQYFGAGTRLSVL.

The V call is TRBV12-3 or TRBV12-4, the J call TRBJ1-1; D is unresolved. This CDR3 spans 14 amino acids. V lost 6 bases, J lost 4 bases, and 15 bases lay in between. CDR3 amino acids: CASSFWNEGTEAFF. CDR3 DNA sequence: TGTGCCAGCAGCTTCTGGAATGAGGGCACTGAAGCTTTCTTT.

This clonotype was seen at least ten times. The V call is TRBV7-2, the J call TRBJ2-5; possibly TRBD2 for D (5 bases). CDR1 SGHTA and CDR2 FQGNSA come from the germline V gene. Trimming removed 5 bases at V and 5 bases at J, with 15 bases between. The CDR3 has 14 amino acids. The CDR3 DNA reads TGTGCCAGCAGCGACACTAGGAGGCTCGAGACCCAGTACTTC. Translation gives CASSDTRRLETQYF.

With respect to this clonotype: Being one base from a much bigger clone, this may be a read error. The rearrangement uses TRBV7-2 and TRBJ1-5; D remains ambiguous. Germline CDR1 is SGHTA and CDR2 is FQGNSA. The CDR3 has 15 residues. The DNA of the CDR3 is TGTGCCGGCAGCTTAGCTCTAGGAAGCAATCAGCCCCAGCATTTT. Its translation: CAGSLALGSNQPQHF.

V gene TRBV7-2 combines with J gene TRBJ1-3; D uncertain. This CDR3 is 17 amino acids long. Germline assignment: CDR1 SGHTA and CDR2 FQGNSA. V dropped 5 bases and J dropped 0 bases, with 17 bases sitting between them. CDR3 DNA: TGTGCCAGCAGCCCAGTCGCGTCCCACCTCTCTGGAAACACCATATATTTT. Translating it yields CASSPVASHLSGNTIYF.

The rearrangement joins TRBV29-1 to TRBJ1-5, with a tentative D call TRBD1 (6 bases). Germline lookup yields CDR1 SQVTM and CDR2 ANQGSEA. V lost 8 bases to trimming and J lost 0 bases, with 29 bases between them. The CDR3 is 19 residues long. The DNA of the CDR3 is TGCAGCAATTTCCCTCGATGGGGGGCCCATCATAATAGCAATCAGCCCCAGCATTTT. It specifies CSNFPRWGAHHNSNQPQHF.

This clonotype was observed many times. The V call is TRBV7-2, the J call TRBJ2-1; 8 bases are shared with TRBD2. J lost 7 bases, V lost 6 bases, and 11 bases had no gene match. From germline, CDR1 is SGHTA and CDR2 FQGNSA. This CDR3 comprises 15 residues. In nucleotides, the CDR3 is TGTGCCAGCAGGGCCGGACTAGCCGGTCGGAATGAGCAGTTCTTC. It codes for CASRAGLAGRNEQFF.

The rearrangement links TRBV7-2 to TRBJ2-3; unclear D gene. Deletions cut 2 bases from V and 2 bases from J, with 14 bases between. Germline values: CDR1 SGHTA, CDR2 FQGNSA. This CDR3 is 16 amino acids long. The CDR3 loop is CASSLNSELFTDTQYF. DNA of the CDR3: TGTGCCAGCAGCTTAAACTCCGAACTATTCACAGATACGCAGTATTTT.

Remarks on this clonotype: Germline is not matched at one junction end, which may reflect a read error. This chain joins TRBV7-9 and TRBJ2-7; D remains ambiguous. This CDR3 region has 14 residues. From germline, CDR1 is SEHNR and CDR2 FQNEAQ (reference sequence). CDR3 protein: CAGSLVTSSYEQYF. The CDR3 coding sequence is TGTGCCGGCAGCTTAGTAACGAGCTCCTACGAGCAGTACTTC.

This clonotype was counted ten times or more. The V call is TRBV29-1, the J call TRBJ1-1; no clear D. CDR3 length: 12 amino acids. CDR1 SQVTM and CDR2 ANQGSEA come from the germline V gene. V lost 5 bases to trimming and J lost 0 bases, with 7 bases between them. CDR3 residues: CSVIGMNTEAFF. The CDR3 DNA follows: TGCAGCGTTATAGGAATGAACACTGAAGCTTTCTTT.

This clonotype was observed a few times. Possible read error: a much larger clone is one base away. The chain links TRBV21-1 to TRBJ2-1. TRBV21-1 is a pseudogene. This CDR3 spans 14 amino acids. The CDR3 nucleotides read TGTGCCAGCAGCAAATTTAAGGGTTCTTACGAGCAGTTCTTC. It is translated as CASSKFKGSYEQFF.

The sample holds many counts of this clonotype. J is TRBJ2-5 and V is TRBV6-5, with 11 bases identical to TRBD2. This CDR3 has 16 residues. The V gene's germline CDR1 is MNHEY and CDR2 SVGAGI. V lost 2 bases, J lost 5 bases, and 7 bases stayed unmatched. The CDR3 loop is CASSYGVAGGQETQYF. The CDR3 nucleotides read TGTGCCAGCAGTTACGGGGTAGCGGGGGGGCAGGAGACCCAGTACTTC.

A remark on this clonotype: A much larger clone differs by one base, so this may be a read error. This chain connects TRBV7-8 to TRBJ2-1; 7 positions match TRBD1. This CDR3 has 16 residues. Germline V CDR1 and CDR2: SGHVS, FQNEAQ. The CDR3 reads CTSSLSGQGAYNEQFF. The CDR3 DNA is TGTACCAGCAGCTTGTCCGGGCAGGGGGCCTACAATGAGCAGTTCTTC.

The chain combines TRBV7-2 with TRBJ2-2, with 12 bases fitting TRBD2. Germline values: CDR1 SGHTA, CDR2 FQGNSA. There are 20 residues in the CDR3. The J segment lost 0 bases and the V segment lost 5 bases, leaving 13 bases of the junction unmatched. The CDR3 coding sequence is TGTGCCAGCAGCAAACAACTAGCGGGGGGATTTTTCGCGAACACCGGGGAGCTGTTTTTT. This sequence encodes CASSKQLAGGFFANTGELFF.

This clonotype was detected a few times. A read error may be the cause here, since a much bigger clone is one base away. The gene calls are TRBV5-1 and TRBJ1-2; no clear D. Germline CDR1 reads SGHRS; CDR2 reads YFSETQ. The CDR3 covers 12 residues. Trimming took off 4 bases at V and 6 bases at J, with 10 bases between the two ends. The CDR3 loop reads CASSLTRDGYTF. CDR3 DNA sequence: TGCGCCAGCAGCCTTACGCGAGATGGCTACACCTTC.

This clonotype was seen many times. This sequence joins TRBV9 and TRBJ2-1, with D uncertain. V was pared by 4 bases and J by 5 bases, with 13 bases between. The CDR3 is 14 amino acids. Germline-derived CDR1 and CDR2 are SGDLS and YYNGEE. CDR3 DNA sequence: TGTGCCAGCAGCCCCACCCCTACAGACAATGAGCAGTTCTTC. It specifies CASSPTPTDNEQFF.

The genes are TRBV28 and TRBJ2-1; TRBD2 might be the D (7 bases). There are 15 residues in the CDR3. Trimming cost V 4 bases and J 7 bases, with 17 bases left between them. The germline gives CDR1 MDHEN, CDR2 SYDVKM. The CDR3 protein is CASSSGTYGGNEQFF. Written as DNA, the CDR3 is TGTGCCAGCAGTTCCGGGACATACGGGGGGAATGAGCAGTTCTTC.

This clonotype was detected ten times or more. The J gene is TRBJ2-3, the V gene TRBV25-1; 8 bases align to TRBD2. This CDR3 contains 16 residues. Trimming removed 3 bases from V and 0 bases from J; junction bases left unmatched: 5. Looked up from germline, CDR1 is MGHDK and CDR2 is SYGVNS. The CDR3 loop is CASSDIAGPSTDTQYF. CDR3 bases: TGTGCCAGCAGTGATATAGCGGGGCCTAGCACAGATACGCAGTATTTT.